What follows are 18 T cell receptor beta chains derived from one specimen sequenced in a study of metastatic and nonmetastatic thyroid tumors. TCRdb re-clonotyped the PCR reads through MiXCR. The data hold around 10,000 clones, with about 26% observed a single time. All patients reached thyroid surgery having received no treatment beforehand. Material for sequencing was tumor tissue. These receptors all come from a male donor with papillary thyroid cancer or a benign thyroid nodule (not recorded which). Some clones in this sample may be carry-over from other donors' samples.

This clone was seen more than once but under ten times. The chain uses TRBV24-1 and TRBJ2-2, with D unresolved. V was shortened by 6 bases and J by 7 bases, with 5 bases between the two germline ends. CDR1 and CDR2 (germline): KGHDR, SFDVKD. The CDR3 is 11 residues long. CDR3 loop: CATSRNGELFF. The DNA of the CDR3 is TGTGCCACCAGTAGAAACGGGGAGCTGTTTTTT.

The gene calls are TRBV3-1 and TRBJ2-7; TRBD1 aligns across 7 bases. Germline V CDR1 and CDR2: LGHDT, YNNKEL (reference sequence). V was pared by 4 bases and J by 3 bases, with 9 bases of the junction left unmatched. The length of the CDR3 is 15 residues. This CDR3 reads CASSLKLTGIYEQYF. The DNA of the CDR3 is TGTGCCAGCAGCCTGAAACTGACAGGGATCTACGAGCAGTACTTC.

The chain joins TRBV4-3 to TRBJ2-2, with unresolved D. V dropped 1 base and J dropped 7 bases, with 13 bases sitting between them. Germline CDR1 and CDR2: LGHNA and YSLEER. The CDR3 contains 15 residues. CDR3 DNA sequence: TGCGCCAGCAGCCAAGCCGTGGGCGGTTACGGGGAGCTGTTTTTT. This codes for CASSQAVGGYGELFF.

The CDR3 DNA sequence: TGTGCCAGCTCACCGCGTACAGGCCAAATGGGGACTGAAGCTTTCTTT. Translated: CASSPRTGQMGTEAFF. This chain uses TRBV18 with TRBJ1-1; weak D call: TRBD1 (5 bases). There are 16 residues in the CDR3. Trimming left V 3 bases short and J 5 bases short, with 19 bases between. Per germline, CDR1 KGHSH and CDR2 LQKENI. Complete variable domain (other parts from reference TRBV18 and TRBJ1-1): NAGVMQNPRHLVRRRGQEARLRCSPMKGHSHVYWYRQLPEEGLKFMVYLQKENIIDESGMPKERFSAEFPKEGPSILRIQQVVRGDSAAYFCASSPRTGQMGTEAFFGQGTRLTVV.

By share, this clone ranks as medium-sized. Other DNA sequences in this specimen translate into the identical CDR3. The rearrangement links TRBV20-1 to TRBJ1-2; 7 bases are a match to TRBD1. The CDR3 covers 15 residues. J gave up 2 bases and V 1 base, and 7 bases lay outside the gene matches. Germline lookup yields CDR1 DFQATT and CDR2 SNEGSKA (reference sequence). The CDR3 bases are TGCAGTGCTAGAGTCCAGGACAGGACGAACTATGGCTACACCTTC. Translation: CSARVQDRTNYGYTF.

This rearrangement joins TRBV28 to TRBJ1-1; D is uncertain. Trimming pared 1 base from V and 12 bases from J, leaving 18 bases between. This CDR3 contains 14 residues. In germline, CDR1 is MDHEN, CDR2 SYDVKM. The CDR3 sequence: CASSLSGGASFPFF. The CDR3 DNA is TGTGCCAGCAGTTTATCGGGTGGCGCTTCGTTTCCTTTCTTT. The full variable domain, completed using reference TRBV28 and TRBJ1-1, is DVKVTQSSRYLVKRTGEKVFLECVQDMDHENMFWYRQDPGLGLRLIYFSYDVKMKEKGDIPEGYSVSREKKERFSLILESASTNQTSMYLCASSLSGGASFPFFGQGTRLTVV.

J is TRBJ1-4 and V is TRBV6-1; no clear D. Trimming removed 8 bases at V and 3 bases at J, with 13 bases between. Germline V gene data show CDR1 as MNHNS and CDR2 as SASEGT. The CDR3 contains 14 residues. CDR3 DNA: TGTGCCAGCCGCCGAGCGGAGGCTAATGAAAAACTGTTTTTT. The encoded protein is CASRRAEANEKLFF.

Sample share makes this clone medium-sized. The J gene is TRBJ1-1, the V gene TRBV2; TRBD1 might be the D (6 bases). The CDR3 loop spans 15 amino acids. V lost 5 bases, J lost 1 base, and 14 bases lay in between. Germline assignment: CDR1 SNHLY and CDR2 FYNNEI. The CDR3 DNA follows: TGTGCCAGCAGTCTCCAAGGGACAAAGAACACTGAAGCTTTCTTT. Translating gives CASSLQGTKNTEAFF.

For this clone: Different DNA sequences within this sample yield the same CDR3. The DNA for the CDR3 is TGTGCCAGCAGCTTTACAGGGTTCGCGGGGCAAAGCACAGATACGCAGTATTTT. Its protein is CASSFTGFAGQSTDTQYF. V gene TRBV5-6 combines with J gene TRBJ2-3; the D call may be TRBD1 or TRBD2 (6 bases each). CDR1 is SGHDT, CDR2 YYEEEE, per germline. This CDR3 has 18 amino acids. Trimming cost V 2 bases and J 0 bases, with 19 bases left between them.

This clone appeared once. The chain recombines TRBV20-1 with TRBJ2-2, with D possibly matching TRBD1 (5 bases). CDR1 and CDR2 (germline): DFQATT, SNEGSKA (reference sequence). V was trimmed by 5 bases and J by 1 base, leaving 11 bases between them. The CDR3 has 14 residues. CDR3 loop: CSADDRKNTGELFF. Written as DNA, the CDR3 is TGCAGTGCTGACGACAGAAAGAACACCGGGGAGCTGTTTTTT.

This chain uses TRBV11-2 with TRBJ1-4; the D is unclear. There are 14 residues in the CDR3. The germline CDR1 and CDR2 sequences are SGHAT and FQNNGV. With 1 base removed from V and 5 bases from J, the gap between germline ends came to 8 bases. CDR3 region: CASSLGRRNEKLFF. The CDR3 region has the DNA TGTGCCAGCAGCTTAGGACGGCGCAATGAAAAACTGTTTTTT.

This clone appeared a few times. The chain couples TRBV15 to TRBJ2-7, with no clear D. Germline V CDR1 and CDR2: LNHNV, YYDKDF (reference sequence). This CDR3 spans 14 amino acids. Trimming took 0 bases from V and 5 from J, leaving 11 bases between them. The CDR3 bases are TGTGCCACCAGCAGAGATTTTGGGTCCCACGAGCAGTACTTC. This translates into CATSRDFGSHEQYF.

V gene TRBV20-1 combines with J gene TRBJ1-3, with a possible D match to TRBD1 (6 bases). V lost 3 bases to trimming and J lost 0 bases, with 12 bases between them. Germline values: CDR1 DFQATT, CDR2 SNEGSKA (reference sequence). The CDR3 has 15 residues. CDR3 bases: TGCAGTGCTAGCCCCGGACAGAGCTCTGGAAACACCATATATTTT. Translated, it gives CSASPGQSSGNTIYF.

V and J are TRBV20-1 and TRBJ2-7, with 7 bases that match TRBD1. Germline CDR1 DFQATT, CDR2 SNEGSKA (reference sequence). The CDR3 has 13 residues. V dropped 5 bases and J dropped 0; count of bases not matched to a gene: 4. As DNA, the CDR3 is TGCAGTGCTCGAGGGACAGCCTCCTACGAGCAGTACTTC. It yields the protein CSARGTASYEQYF.

This sequence joins TRBV2 and TRBJ2-7; the D gene is possibly TRBD1 (7 bases). V lost 7 bases and J lost 6, with 22 bases in between. CDR3 length: 15 residues. CDR1 SNHLY and CDR2 FYNNEI come from the germline V gene. This CDR3 is CASTWTGREVGEQYF. DNA for the CDR3: TGTGCCAGCACTTGGACAGGTAGGGAGGTCGGCGAGCAGTACTTC.

V and J are TRBV19 and TRBJ2-7; 10 nucleotides match TRBD2. The CDR3 runs 17 residues. Germline V gene sequence: CDR1 LNHDA, CDR2 SQIVND (reference sequence). Germline trimming cut 3 bases from V and 1 base from J; bases unmatched to any gene: 9. The CDR3 DNA is TGTGCCAGTAGTATTTCGTCTAGCGGGAGTCATTCCTACGAGCAGTACTTC. Translated: CASSISSSGSHSYEQYF.

The CDR3 here is CASSPPTGQGSSPQYF. The CDR3 nucleotides are TGTGCCAGCTCACCGCCGACTGGACAGGGGTCGTCTCCGCAGTACTTC. The chain employs TRBV18 and TRBJ2-7, with 9 bases matching TRBD1. The germline CDR1 and CDR2 sequences are KGHSH and LQKENI. Germline trimming cut 3 bases from V and 9 bases from J; bases unmatched to any gene: 15. CDR3 size: 16 residues.

The chain joins TRBV30 to TRBJ2-7; D is possibly TRBD2 (5 bases). The CDR3 length is 14 residues. V was pared by 0 bases and J by 3 bases, with 12 bases between. Per germline, CDR1 GTSNPN and CDR2 SVGIG (reference sequence). The DNA of the CDR3 is TGTGCCTGGAGTGTACTGGGCGGACTCTACGAGCAGTACTTC. It is translated as CAWSVLGGLYEQYF.